Included here is one T cell receptor beta chain sequence, with context. Its antigen is still unknown. Within one base of it there is no much larger clone, and no base qualities were kept. Via the germline V gene, CDR1 is MNHEY and CDR2 SVGAGI. The CDR3, from cysteine to phenylalanine, totals 12 residues. The read is trimmed to its CDR3 DNA, 36 bases read in frame from base 1. V loses 6 bases, J loses 13 bases, and the germline ends lie 16 bases apart. This record comes from a study of blood T cell repertoires in COVID-19 (dated by TCRdb to the early 2020s). With respect to the entire study: Samples covering the acute and convalescent phases of COVID-19 were provided by collaborators in the United States, Italy and Spain. The material from the prospective study consisted of cDNA or gDNA derived from T cells, B-cell-depleted T cells, or PBMCs. The dataset comprised deeply sampled blood TCRbeta repertoires from subjects exposed to, actively infected with, or recovered from COVID-19. The repertoires were released in a freely available public database intended as a resource for research on the immune response to SARS-CoV-2. Samples were obtained from the ongoing ImmuneRACE study (first 160 participants) and from 1,200 or so subjects provided by 6 global collaborators. A de-identified subject ID, COVID-19 status, age in years and sex were almost always included in the sample metadata. Where available, HLA class I and class II types were taken from metadata supplied by the sample provider and were not determined by assay-based typing.

The collaborating institutions used their own protocols to collect whole blood in K2EDTA tubes. For TCRbeta analysis, collaborators shipped samples in one of three forms: frozen whole blood, isolated PBMCs, or DNA extracted from either of those sample types. TCRbeta CDR3 regions were amplified from genomic DNA using the immunoSEQ Assay, a bias-controlled multiplex PCR. In the original analysis: Within the assay, amplification of reference gene primers was used to estimate how many nucleated cells each sample contained. To quantify the absolute abundance of each unique TCRbeta CDR3 rearrangement, sequence reads were collapsed and filtered. Productive Simpson clonality was computed per sample as the square root of Simpson's diversity index over productive rearrangements. TCRdb re-hosts the immuneACCESS table, in-frame sequences only. Its copies lack some clones; in the studies checked, an unresolved V gene accounts for under half of them, and the cause for the rest is not known. That table is the source of V, J and clone size, and D and trimming were worked out from the DNA. The sample records about 57,000 clones, 82% of which are singletons. The ten largest account for 22% of the sample.

Summary of the overall study and its limitations: How much clinical and demographic metadata was included differed by source and by participant, and the metadata was provided uncurated.

Recombination joined TRBV6-5 with TRBJ2-1; tentative D gene TRBD1, with 5 bases matching. The TCR originated in a woman between 55 and 75 years old with acute or convalescent COVID-19. Sequences were obtained from peripheral blood. The DNA is TGTGCCAGCAGCAACAGAGACAGTTTACAGTTCTTC. It specifies CASSNRDSLQFF.